This TCR beta chain was found in a study of blood T cell repertoires in COVID-19. The ends lost 5 bases at V and 5 bases at J; junction bases unmatched: 8. Germline V CDR1 and CDR2: MNHEY, SVGEGT. The CDR3 has 14 amino acids. Original processing notes: Cell counts per sample came from amplifying reference gene primers. Sequencing was performed with immunoSEQ multiplex PCR; in TCRdb, only in-frame clones are kept and a portion is missing. The V and J calls and the clone size are those of that table, but D and trimming were determined from the DNA. The repertoire has 350,000 to 450,000 clones, around nine tenths of them found once; the top ten carry about 3%.

The receptor was derived from a human donor in a cohort sampled during active COVID-19. The sequencing input was peripheral blood. This rearrangement joins TRBV6-2 or TRBV6-3 to TRBJ1-2, with 7 bases matching TRBD1. Written as DNA, the CDR3 is TGTGCCAGCAGTACCACGGGACAGACTTATGGCTACACCTTC. As protein: CASSTTGQTYGYTF.